The 6 T cell receptor beta chains presented below share a single source sample, sequenced in a study of cytomegalovirus exposure and HLA in healthy donors. Both 60 Vbeta primers and 13 Jbeta primers went into the PCR. Sequencing used immunoSEQ multiplex PCR; TCRdb keeps in-frame clones, though not all of them. The sample carries 130,000 to 150,000 clones, approximately 80% recorded once. Sequencing was carried out using PBMCs. These receptors were obtained from a male donor in good health and CMV-seropositive.

The chain is built from TRBV6-4 and TRBJ2-1; 10 nucleotides agree with TRBD2. V shed 6 bases and J 6 bases; nucleotides not matched to a gene: 8. CDR1 and CDR2 (germline): MRHNA, SNTAGT. The CDR3 extends over 15 amino acids. CDR3 region: CASRVTAGGPNEQFF. The CDR3, as DNA: TGTGCCAGCAGAGTGACAGCGGGAGGGCCCAATGAGCAGTTCTTC.

The genes are TRBV4-1 and TRBJ2-7; 14 bases fit TRBD2. Losses at the gene ends were 2 bases for V and 4 bases for J; bases not matched to a gene: 4. Germline CDR1 is MGHRA and CDR2 is YSYEKL. CDR3 length: 16 residues. The CDR3 DNA follows: TGCGCCAGCAGCCAACCCGGGACTAGCGGGGGTTACGAGCAGTACTTC. The encoded protein is CASSQPGTSGGYEQYF.

The rearrangement uses TRBV5-4 and TRBJ1-2; the D gene is possibly TRBD1 (6 bases). The germline V and J ends were trimmed by 4 bases and 4 bases, with 17 bases remaining between them. This CDR3 has 15 amino acids. Germline V lookup: CDR1 SGHNT, CDR2 YYREEE (reference sequence). CDR3 in amino acids: CASSDTGTDPYGYTF. For the CDR3, the DNA is TGTGCCAGCAGCGATACAGGGACGGACCCCTATGGCTACACCTTC.

V and J are TRBV28 and TRBJ2-7, with a tentative D call TRBD2 (6 bases). Trimming left V 4 bases short and J 2 bases short, with 9 bases between. The CDR3 contains 13 residues. Germline V CDR1 and CDR2: MDHEN, SYDVKM. CDR3 residues: CASSSAGTYEQYF. The CDR3 DNA is TGTGCCAGCAGTTCGGCGGGAACCTACGAGCAGTACTTC.

J is TRBJ2-3 and V is TRBV5-1; 7 nucleotides align to TRBD1. Germline lookup yields CDR1 SGHRS and CDR2 YFSETQ. J lost 1 base, V lost 2 bases, and 10 bases had no gene match. The CDR3 sequence is 17 residues long. For the CDR3, the DNA is TGCGCCAGCAGCTTCCCAATCAGGGGGATGGGCACAGATACGCAGTATTTT. It translates to CASSFPIRGMGTDTQYF.

The J gene is TRBJ2-5, the V gene TRBV4-2; a possible D gene is TRBD2 (7 bases). CDR1 and CDR2 from the germline V gene are LGHNA and YNFKEQ. The CDR3 totals 16 residues. Trimming left V 0 bases short and J 1 base short, with 12 bases between. CDR3 DNA sequence: TGTGCCAGCAGCCAAGACTTCGGGGGGCTCCAAGAGACCCAGTACTTC. Translation: CASSQDFGGLQETQYF.